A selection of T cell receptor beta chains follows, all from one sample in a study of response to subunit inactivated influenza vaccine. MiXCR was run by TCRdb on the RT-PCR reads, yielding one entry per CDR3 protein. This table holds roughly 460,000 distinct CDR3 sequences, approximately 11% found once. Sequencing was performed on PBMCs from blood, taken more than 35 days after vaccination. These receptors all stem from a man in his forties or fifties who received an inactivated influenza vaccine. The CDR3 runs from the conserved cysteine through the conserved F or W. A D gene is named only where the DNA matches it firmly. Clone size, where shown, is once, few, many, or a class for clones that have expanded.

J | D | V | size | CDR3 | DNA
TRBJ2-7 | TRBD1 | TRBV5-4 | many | CASSLRGHRGYEQYF | TGTGCCAGCAGCTTGCGTGGTCACAGGGGTTACGAGCAGTACTTC
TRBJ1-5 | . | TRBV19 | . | CASYDRLNSNQPQHF | TGTGCCAGTTACGACAGACTCAATAGCAATCAGCCCCAGCATTTT
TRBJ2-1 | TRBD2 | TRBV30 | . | CAWSKETSVEQFF | TGTGCCTGGAGTAAGGAGACTAGCGTTGAGCAGTTCTTC
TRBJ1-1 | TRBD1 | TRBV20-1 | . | CSALGQGVTAFF | TGCAGTGCTCTCGGACAGGGGGTAACGGCTTTCTTT
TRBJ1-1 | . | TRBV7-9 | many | CASSLLGEAFF | TGTGCCAGCAGCCTCTTGGGGGAAGCTTTCTTT
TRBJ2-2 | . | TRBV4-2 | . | CASSQEVWTRNTGELFF | TGTGCCAGCAGCCAAGAGGTGTGGACGAGGAACACCGGGGAGCTGTTTTTT
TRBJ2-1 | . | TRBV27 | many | CASSLSVKTNEQFF | TGTGCCAGCAGTTTATCGGTAAAAACCAATGAGCAGTTCTTC
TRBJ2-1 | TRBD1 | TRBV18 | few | CASSPPGTGPGGEQFF | TGTGCCAGCTCACCACCGGGGACAGGGCCGGGGGGTGAGCAGTTCTTC
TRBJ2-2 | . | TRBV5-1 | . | CASSFPQTNTGELFF | TGCGCCAGCAGCTTCCCCCAGACGAACACCGGGGAGCTGTTTTTT
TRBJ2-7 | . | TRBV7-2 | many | CASSLRTEYEQYF | TGTGCCAGCAGCTTACGTACCGAATACGAGCAGTACTTC
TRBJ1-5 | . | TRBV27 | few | CASSLGWDQPQHF | TGTGCCAGCAGTTTGGGTTGGGATCAGCCCCAGCATTTT
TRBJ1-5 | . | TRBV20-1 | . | CSAMGQGYTQPQHF | TGCAGTGCTATGGGCCAGGGATATACTCAGCCCCAGCATTTT
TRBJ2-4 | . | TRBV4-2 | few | CASESTAENIQYF | TGTGCCAGCGAATCTACAGCAGAAAACATTCAGTACTTC
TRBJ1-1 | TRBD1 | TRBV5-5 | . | CASSLQGAFTEAFF | TGTGCCAGCAGCTTACAGGGGGCGTTCACTGAAGCTTTCTTT
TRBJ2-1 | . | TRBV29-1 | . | CSVEFANEQFF | TGCAGCGTTGAGTTTGCCAATGAGCAGTTCTTC
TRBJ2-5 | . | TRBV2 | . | CGVGVNQETQYF | TGTGGCGTTGGAGTTAATCAAGAGACCCAGTACTTC
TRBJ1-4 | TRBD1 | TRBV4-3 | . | CASSQLGQASNEKLFF | TGCGCCAGCAGCCAACTGGGACAGGCCTCGAATGAAAAACTGTTTTTT
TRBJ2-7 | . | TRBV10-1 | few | CASSPDQGEQYF | TGCGCCAGCAGTCCTGACCAGGGCGAGCAGTACTTC
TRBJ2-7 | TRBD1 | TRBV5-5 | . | CASSWGARGQGDEQYF | TGTGCCAGCAGCTGGGGGGCGCGGGGACAGGGAGACGAGCAGTACTTC
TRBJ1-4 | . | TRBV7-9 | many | CASSLVLQGEVFF | TGTGCCAGCAGCTTAGTGCTCCAGGGAGAAGTGTTTTTT
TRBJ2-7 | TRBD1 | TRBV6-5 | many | CASSYLRQGGSEQYF | TGTGCCAGCAGTTACCTCCGACAGGGTGGTAGCGAGCAGTACTTC
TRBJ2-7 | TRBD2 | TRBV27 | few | CASSLSSPSGSVWAYEQYF | TGTGCCAGCAGTTTATCGTCTCCTAGCGGGAGCGTTTGGGCCTACGAGCAGTACTTC
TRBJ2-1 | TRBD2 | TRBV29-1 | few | CSVVKGLAGYNEQFF | TGCAGCGTTGTTAAAGGACTAGCGGGGTACAATGAGCAGTTCTTC
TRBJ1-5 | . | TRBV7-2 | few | CASSLESSQPQHF | TGTGCCAGCAGCTTAGAGTCATCACAGCCCCAGCATTTT
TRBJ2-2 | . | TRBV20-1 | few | CSARKQGTGELFF | TGCAGTGCTAGAAAACAGGGAACCGGGGAGCTGTTTTTT
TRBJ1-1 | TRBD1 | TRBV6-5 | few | CASSSYRQGRVNTEAFF | TGTGCCAGCAGTTCTTATCGACAGGGTCGGGTGAACACTGAAGCTTTCTTT
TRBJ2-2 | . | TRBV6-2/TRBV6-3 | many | CASSYWAGDTGELFF | TGTGCCAGCAGTTATTGGGCAGGCGATACCGGGGAGCTGTTTTTT
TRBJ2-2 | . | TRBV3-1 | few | CASSHAWTGELFF | TGTGCCAGCAGCCATGCGTGGACCGGGGAGCTGTTTTTT
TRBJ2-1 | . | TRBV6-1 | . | CASSESILSPYYEQFF | TGTGCCAGCAGTGAAAGTATACTCTCCCCCTACTATGAGCAGTTCTTC
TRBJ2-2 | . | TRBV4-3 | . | CASSQGGHPSTGELFF | TGCGCCAGCAGCCAAGGAGGACACCCATCCACCGGGGAGCTGTTTTTT
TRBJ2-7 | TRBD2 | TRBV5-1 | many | CASSGTSGAYEQYF | TGCGCCAGCAGCGGGACTAGCGGGGCCTACGAGCAGTACTTC
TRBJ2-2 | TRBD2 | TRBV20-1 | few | CSALSGGNTGELFF | TGCAGTGCCCTTAGCGGGGGGAACACCGGGGAGCTGTTTTTT
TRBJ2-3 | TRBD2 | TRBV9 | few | CASSGGAGVDRTTDTQYF | TGTGCCAGCAGCGGAGGGGCGGGAGTTGATCGGACCACAGATACGCAGTATTTT
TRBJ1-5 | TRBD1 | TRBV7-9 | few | CASSRTGEAQPQHF | TGTGCCAGCAGTCGGACAGGGGAGGCTCAGCCCCAGCATTTT
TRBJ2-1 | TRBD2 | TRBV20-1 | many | CSARASGRAGEQFF | TGCAGTGCTAGAGCTAGCGGGAGGGCGGGTGAGCAGTTCTTC
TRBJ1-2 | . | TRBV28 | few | CAIKTGTYYGYTF | TGTGCCATCAAAACGGGGACATACTATGGCTACACCTTC
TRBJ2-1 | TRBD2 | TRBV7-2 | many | CASSSGLAGVNEQFF | TGTGCCAGCAGCTCGGGACTAGCGGGAGTGAATGAGCAGTTCTTC
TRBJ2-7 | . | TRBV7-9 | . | CASSLDPGRAQYF | TGTGCCAGCAGCTTAGACCCGGGTCGGGCGCAGTACTTC
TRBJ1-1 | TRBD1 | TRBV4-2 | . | CASRVRTGGIPIDNTEAFF | TGTGCCAGCAGGGTGAGGACAGGGGGCATTCCCATAGACAACACTGAAGCTTTCTTT
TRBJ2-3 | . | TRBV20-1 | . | CSARGFDTQYF | TGCAGTGCTAGAGGCTTTGATACGCAGTATTTT
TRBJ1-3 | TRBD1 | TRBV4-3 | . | CASSQDQGVSGNTIYF | TGCGCCAGCAGCCAAGACCAGGGGGTATCTGGAAACACCATATATTTT
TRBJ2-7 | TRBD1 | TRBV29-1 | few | CSVGRGQGTSEQYF | TGCAGCGTGGGACGAGGACAGGGAACCAGCGAGCAGTACTTC
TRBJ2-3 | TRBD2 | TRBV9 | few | CASSQGLAGPLTDTQYF | TGTGCCAGCAGCCAGGGACTAGCGGGCCCGCTCACAGATACGCAGTATTTT
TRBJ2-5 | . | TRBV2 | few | CASSEGLSQTQYF | TGTGCCAGCAGTGAAGGGTTGTCCCAGACCCAGTACTTC
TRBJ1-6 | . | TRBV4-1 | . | CASSQAQNNSPLHF | TGCGCCAGCAGCCAAGCTCAGAATAATTCACCCCTCCACTTT
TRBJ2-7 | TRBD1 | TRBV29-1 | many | CSVVSRTGVYEQYF | TGCAGCGTTGTGTCCCGGACAGGGGTCTACGAGCAGTACTTC
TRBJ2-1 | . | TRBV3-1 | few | CASSQALSLGTSWNEQFF | TGTGCCAGCAGCCAAGCTTTAAGTCTCGGTACTAGTTGGAATGAGCAGTTCTTC
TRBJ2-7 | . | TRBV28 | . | CASSPGWGSSYEQYF | TGTGCCAGCAGCCCTGGATGGGGGAGCTCCTACGAGCAGTACTTC
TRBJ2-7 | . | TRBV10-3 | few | CAARGVENYEQYF | TGTGCCGCACGTGGGGTTGAGAACTACGAGCAGTACTTC
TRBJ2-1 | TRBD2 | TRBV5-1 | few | CASSLVSGGNNEQFF | TGCGCCAGCAGCTTGGTTAGCGGGGGGAACAATGAGCAGTTCTTC
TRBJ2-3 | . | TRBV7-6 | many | CASSLAISPTDTQYF | TGTGCCAGCAGCTTAGCAATTAGCCCCACAGATACGCAGTATTTT
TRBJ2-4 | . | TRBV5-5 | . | CASSFYGPQYF | TGTGCCAGCAGCTTTTACGGGCCTCAGTACTTC
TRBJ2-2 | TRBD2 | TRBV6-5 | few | CASSFGGAETGELFF | TGTGCCAGCAGTTTCGGGGGGGCGGAGACCGGGGAGCTGTTTTTT
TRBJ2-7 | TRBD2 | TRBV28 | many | CASSSHGTSGRALSYEQYF | TGTGCCAGCAGCTCCCACGGGACTAGCGGGAGGGCCTTATCCTACGAGCAGTACTTC
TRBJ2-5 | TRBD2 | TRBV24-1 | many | CATSDFPGLAGVQETQYF | TGTGCCACCAGTGATTTCCCAGGACTAGCGGGAGTCCAAGAGACCCAGTACTTC
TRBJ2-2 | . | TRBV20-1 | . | CSAIRGDNTGELFF | TGCAGTGCTATCAGGGGCGACAACACCGGGGAGCTGTTTTTT
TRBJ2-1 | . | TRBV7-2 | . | CASSFMGQAEQFF | TGTGCCAGCAGCTTCATGGGACAAGCGGAGCAGTTCTTC
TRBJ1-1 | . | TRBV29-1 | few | CSYRDGGAISEAFF | TGCAGCTACCGGGACGGGGGCGCGATATCTGAAGCTTTCTTT
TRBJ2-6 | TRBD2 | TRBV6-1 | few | CASTFLAGGPGANVLTF | TGTGCCAGCACCTTTCTAGCGGGGGGGCCTGGGGCCAACGTCCTGACTTTC